This T cell receptor (beta chain) was captured by sequencing in a study of control samples from healthy donors and cancer patients. TCRdb's copy holds only in-frame clones and misses some; the assay was immunoSEQ multiplex PCR. This table has 150,000 to 200,000 clones, approximately 90% appearing once. V was shortened by 2 bases and J by 1 base, with 18 bases between the two germline ends. The CDR3 runs to 16 residues. Germline CDR1 reads SQVTM; CDR2 reads ANQGSEA. Material: blood. This sequence originates from a man aged 30-40 years in good health. The chain employs TRBV29-1 and TRBJ2-7; D is undetermined. The DNA of the CDR3 is TGCAGCGTTGAAAAAGGCCTCATTAGGACGTCCTACGAGCAGTACTTC. Translation gives CSVEKGLIRTSYEQYF.